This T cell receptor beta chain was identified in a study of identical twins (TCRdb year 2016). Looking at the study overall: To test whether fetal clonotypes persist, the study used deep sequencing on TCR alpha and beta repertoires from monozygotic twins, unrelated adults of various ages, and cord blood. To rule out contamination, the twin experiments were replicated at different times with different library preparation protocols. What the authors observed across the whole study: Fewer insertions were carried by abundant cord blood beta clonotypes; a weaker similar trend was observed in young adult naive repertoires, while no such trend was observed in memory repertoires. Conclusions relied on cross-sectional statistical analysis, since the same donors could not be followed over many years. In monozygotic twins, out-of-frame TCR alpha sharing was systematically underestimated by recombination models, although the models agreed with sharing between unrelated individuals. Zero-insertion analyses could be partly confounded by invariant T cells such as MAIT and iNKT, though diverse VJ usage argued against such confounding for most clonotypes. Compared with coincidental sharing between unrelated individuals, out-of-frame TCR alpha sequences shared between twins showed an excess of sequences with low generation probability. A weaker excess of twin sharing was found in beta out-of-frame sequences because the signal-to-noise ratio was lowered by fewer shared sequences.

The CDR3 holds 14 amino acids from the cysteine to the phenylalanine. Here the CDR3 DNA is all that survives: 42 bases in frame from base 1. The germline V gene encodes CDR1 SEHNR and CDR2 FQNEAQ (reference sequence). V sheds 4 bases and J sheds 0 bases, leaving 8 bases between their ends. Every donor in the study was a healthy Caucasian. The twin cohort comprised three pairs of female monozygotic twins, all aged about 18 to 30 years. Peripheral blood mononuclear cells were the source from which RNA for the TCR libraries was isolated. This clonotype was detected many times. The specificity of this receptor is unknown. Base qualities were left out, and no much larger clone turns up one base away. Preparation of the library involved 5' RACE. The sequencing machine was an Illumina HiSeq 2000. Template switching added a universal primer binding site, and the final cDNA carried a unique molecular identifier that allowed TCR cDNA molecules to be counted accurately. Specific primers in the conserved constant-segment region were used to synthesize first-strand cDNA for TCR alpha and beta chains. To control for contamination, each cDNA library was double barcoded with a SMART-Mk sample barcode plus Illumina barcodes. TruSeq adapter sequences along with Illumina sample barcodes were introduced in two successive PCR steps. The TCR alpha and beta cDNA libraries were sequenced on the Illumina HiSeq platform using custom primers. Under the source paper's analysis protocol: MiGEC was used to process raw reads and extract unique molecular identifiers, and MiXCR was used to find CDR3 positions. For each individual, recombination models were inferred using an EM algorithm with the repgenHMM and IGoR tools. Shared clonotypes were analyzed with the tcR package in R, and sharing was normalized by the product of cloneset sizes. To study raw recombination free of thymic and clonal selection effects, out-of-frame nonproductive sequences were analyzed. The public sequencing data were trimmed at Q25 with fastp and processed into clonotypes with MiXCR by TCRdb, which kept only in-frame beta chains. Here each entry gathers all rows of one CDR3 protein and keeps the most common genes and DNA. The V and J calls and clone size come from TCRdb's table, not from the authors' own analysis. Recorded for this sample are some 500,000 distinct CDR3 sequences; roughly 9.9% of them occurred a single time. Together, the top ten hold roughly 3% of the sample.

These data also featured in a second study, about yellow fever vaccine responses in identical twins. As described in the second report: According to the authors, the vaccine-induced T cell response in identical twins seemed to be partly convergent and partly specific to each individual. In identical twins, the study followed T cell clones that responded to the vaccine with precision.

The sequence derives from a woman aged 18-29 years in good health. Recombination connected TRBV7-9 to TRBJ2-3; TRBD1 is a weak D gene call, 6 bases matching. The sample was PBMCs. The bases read TGTGCCAGCAGCTCAGGACAGAGCACAGATACGCAGTATTTT. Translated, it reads CASSSGQSTDTQYF.